The source of this TCR beta chain is a study of T cell responses to AZD1222 COVID-19 vaccine. Findings of the study overall: Increased Spike-specific TCR breadth and depth were observed after two AZD1222 doses. Clonal diversity may have been underestimated in mostly white British donors.

CDR3 size: 17 residues. As concerns this clone: The antigen remains unidentified.

Sequencing used immunoSEQ multiplex PCR; TCRdb keeps in-frame clones, though not all of them. Counted here are over 140,000 clones, about 91% occurring once; the ten biggest clones make up about 3.8%. The source of this sequence is an adult who received the AZD1222 COVID-19 vaccine. The sample here was peripheral blood, taken 28 days after the second AZD1222 dose. The chain carries TRBV21-1 and TRBJ1-1. TRBV21-1 is noted as a pseudogene. CDR3 coding DNA: TGTGCCAGCAGCAATTGGGAAAACAGGGACTTGATCACTGAAGCTTTCTTT. This sequence encodes CASSNWENRDLITEAFF.